This T cell receptor (beta chain) came from a study of shared clonotypes between healthy human individuals. Study-wide context: The plates for each donor numbered three CD4 naive, three CD4 memory, two CD8 naive and one CD8 memory. Study conclusions and caveats: Relative to their counterparts shared across all four donors, non-shared clonotypes exhibited diminished generation probabilities.

Profiling relied on immunoSEQ multiplex PCR, and the TCRdb table lists in-frame clones only, not all of them. The sample holds approximately 2,300,000 clones, 85% to 95% seen once. The study separated CD4+ cells into CD45RA+ naive and CD45RA-negative memory subsets. There are 16 residues in the CDR3. The V gene end was trimmed by 3 bases and the J gene end by 7 bases; junction bases not matched to a gene: 8. Germline V CDR1 and CDR2: SNHLY, FYNNEI. Concerning this clone itself: Its antigen is still unknown.

The sequence came from a man younger than 35 in good health. Some clones in this sample may be carry-over from other donors' samples. Sequenced sample: naive CD4+ T cells from PBMCs. Subset given: CD45RA+ positively selected. V gene TRBV2 combines with J gene TRBJ1-6; 8 nucleotides match TRBD1. CDR3 DNA: TGTGCCAGCAGTGAGTCCCTGGGACAGGTCAATTCACCCCTCCACTTT. Translation: CASSESLGQVNSPLHF.